This T cell receptor (beta chain) was captured in a study of regulatory T cells in long-lasting Graves disease. Time point described: persistent/refractory GD, antithyroid drugs over 5 years with positive TRAb. Researchers made the TCR library from RNA that was extracted from PBMCs. The peripheral blood volume drawn was about 9 milliliters, and it was collected into EDTA tubes. CDR3 regions were amplified by Arm-PCR using iRepertoire HTBI primers to build TCR beta libraries. In TCRdb, the multiplex PCR reads were re-called with MiXCR into one record per CDR3 protein. This sample has hundreds of thousands of distinct CDR3 sequences, with around 21% found just once. The source was peripheral blood mononuclear cells (PBMCs), collected when the disease was refractory, from a patient treated with antithyroid drugs. The clonotype originates from a female donor with Graves disease.

The CDR3 DNA sequence: TGTGCCACCTCACGGGGACAGGGGATCACAGATACGCAGTATTTT. This codes for CATSRGQGITDTQYF. The chain recombines TRBV28 with TRBJ2-3; 10 bases are a match to TRBD1. The CDR3 extends over 15 amino acids. Germline CDR1 and CDR2: MDHEN and SYDVKM. V was pared by 10 bases and J by 2 bases, with 9 bases of the junction left unmatched. The full variable domain, in which reference TRBV28 and TRBJ2-3 provide the parts outside the CDR3, is DVKVTQSSRYLVKRTGEKVFLECVQDMDHENMFWYRQDPGLGLRLIYFSYDVKMKEKGDIPEGYSVSREKKERFSLILESASTNQTSMYLCATSRGQGITDTQYFGPGTRLTVL.